Listed below are T cell receptor beta chains from one sample, sequenced in a study of cytomegalovirus exposure and HLA in healthy donors. Produced via immunoSEQ multiplex PCR; TCRdb's table is partial and in-frame only. The sample includes about 130,000 clones, roughly 79% of them seen just once. Sequences were obtained from PBMCs. Receptor source: a male donor in good health and CMV-seronegative. The CDR3 runs from the conserved cysteine through the conserved F or W. A D gene is named only where the DNA matches it firmly. The listing skips clone size in some rows; elsewhere it reads once, few, many or a size class.

len | abundance | j_gene | d_gene | v_gene | CDR3aa | CDR3nt
14 | . | TRBJ2-5 | . | TRBV21-1 | CASSKDRSQETQYF | TGTGCCAGCAGCAAAGATAGGAGCCAAGAGACCCAGTACTTC
14 | . | TRBJ2-7 | TRBD1 | TRBV18 | CASSPATGAYEQYF | TGTGCCAGCTCACCAGCGACAGGGGCCTACGAGCAGTACTTC
15 | . | TRBJ2-7 | TRBD1 | TRBV27 | CASSLDRGSSYEQYF | TGTGCCAGCAGTTTGGACAGGGGGAGCTCCTACGAGCAGTACTTC
15 | once | TRBJ1-4 | . | TRBV2 | CASSEDRPTNEKLFF | TGTGCCAGCAGTGAAGACAGACCAACTAATGAAAAACTGTTTTTT
15 | . | TRBJ1-5 | . | TRBV6-6 | CASSYGTVRNQPQHF | TGTGCCAGCAGTTACGGCACAGTCAGAAATCAGCCCCAGCATTTT
13 | . | TRBJ1-1 | . | TRBV30 | CAWTQGSGTEAFF | TGTGCCTGGACTCAGGGCTCTGGGACTGAAGCTTTCTTT
15 | . | TRBJ1-2 | TRBD1 | TRBV7-9 | CASSLEDRRNYGYTF | TGTGCCAGCAGCTTAGAGGACAGGAGGAACTATGGCTACACCTTC
15 | few | TRBJ1-6 | TRBD1 | TRBV5-6 | CASSFSTGVDSPLHF | TGTGCCAGCAGCTTCTCAACAGGGGTGGATTCACCCCTCCACTTT
16 | . | TRBJ2-1 | TRBD1 | TRBV7-9 | CASSFLPGQGDNEQFF | TGTGCCAGCAGCTTTCTCCCGGGACAGGGGGACAATGAGCAGTTCTTC
13 | . | TRBJ2-7 | . | TRBV5-1 | CASSLRARDEQYF | TGCGCCAGCAGCCTCCGGGCGCGGGACGAGCAGTACTTC
14 | . | TRBJ1-5 | . | TRBV5-6 | CASSPGLRGQPQHF | TGTGCCAGCAGCCCGGGACTCCGAGGTCAGCCCCAGCATTTT
17 | . | TRBJ1-6 | TRBD1 | TRBV7-2 | CASSSYPGTGSNSPLHF | TGTGCCAGCAGCTCATATCCCGGGACAGGGTCTAATTCACCCCTCCACTTT
14 | . | TRBJ1-5 | TRBD1 | TRBV6-5 | CASRGQGSFQPQHF | TGTGCCAGCAGGGGACAGGGGTCGTTTCAGCCCCAGCATTTT
12 | . | TRBJ2-1 | . | TRBV10-3 | CAISEGGNEQFF | TGTGCCATCAGTGAAGGGGGCAATGAGCAGTTCTTC
13 | . | TRBJ2-7 | TRBD2 | TRBV29-1 | CSVSGLAGAEQYF | TGCAGCGTTTCGGGTCTAGCGGGGGCCGAGCAGTACTTC
15 | . | TRBJ2-1 | TRBD2 | TRBV7-2 | CASSPTSYSYNEQFF | TGTGCCAGCAGCCCGACTAGCTACTCCTACAATGAGCAGTTCTTC
13 | . | TRBJ2-7 | . | TRBV5-6 | CASSSGTSYEQYF | TGTGCCAGCAGCTCGGGAACCTCCTACGAGCAGTACTTC